A single sample gave rise to the 19 T cell receptor beta chains below, sequenced in a study of shared clonotypes between healthy human individuals. TCRdb's table, derived via immunoSEQ multiplex PCR, lists solely in-frame clones and lacks some. This table holds 2 million to 3 million clones, more than 85% found once. The sequenced sample consisted of naive CD4+ T cells from PBMCs. Indicated subset: CD45RA+ positively selected. These receptors were obtained from a man aged 18 to 30 in good health. Some clones in this sample may be carry-over from other donors' samples.

The chain employs TRBV30 and TRBJ1-2, with D perhaps TRBD1 (6 bases). The germline CDR1 and CDR2 sequences are GTSNPN and SVGIG (reference sequence). Deletions cut 4 bases from V and 0 bases from J, with 9 bases between. This CDR3 spans 13 amino acids. CDR3 in amino acids: CAWNGGANYGYTF. CDR3 in DNA: TGTGCCTGGAACGGGGGCGCTAACTATGGCTACACCTTC.

The chain couples TRBV30 to TRBJ2-3; D remains unclear. Trimming stripped 1 base from V and 5 bases from J, with 7 bases between. CDR1 and CDR2 from the germline V gene are GTSNPN and SVGIG (reference sequence). CDR3 length: 12 residues. CDR3 protein: CAWSGSEDTQYF. The CDR3 DNA reads as TGTGCCTGGAGTGGAAGTGAAGATACGCAGTATTTT.

As regards this clone: The identical CDR3 is also encoded by other nucleotide sequences in the sample. The chain links TRBV5-1 to TRBJ2-1, with 9 nucleotides matching TRBD1. From germline, CDR1 is SGHRS and CDR2 YFSETQ. The CDR3 runs to 13 residues. The V gene end was trimmed by 5 bases and the J gene end by 3 bases; junction bases not matched to a gene: 0. The CDR3 loop is CASRGQGYNEQFF. The CDR3 region has the DNA TGCGCCAGCAGGGGACAGGGCTACAATGAGCAGTTCTTC.

The gene calls are TRBV28 and TRBJ1-1, with D hard to call. The germline V gene has CDR1 MDHEN and CDR2 SYDVKM. V dropped 5 bases and J dropped 6 bases, with 7 bases sitting between them. The CDR3 runs 11 residues. The CDR3 protein is CASSVLAEAFF. CDR3 bases: TGTGCCAGCAGTGTTCTGGCTGAAGCTTTCTTT.

The CDR3 spells CASSLAEAGDEQFF. CDR3 nucleotide sequence: TGCGCCAGCAGCTTGGCCGAGGCGGGAGATGAGCAGTTCTTC. The genes are TRBV5-1 and TRBJ2-1; 7 nucleotides align to TRBD2. In germline, CDR1 is SGHRS, CDR2 YFSETQ. This CDR3 comprises 14 residues. The V segment lost 0 bases and the J segment 8 bases; nucleotides outside the gene matches: 5.

On this clone itself: Within the sample, other DNA sequences also encode this same CDR3. V is TRBV5-4 and J is TRBJ2-5; 8 bases agree with TRBD1. The CDR3 loop spans 14 amino acids. Per germline, CDR1 SGHNT and CDR2 YYREEE (reference sequence). V dropped 2 bases and J dropped 4; count of bases not matched to a gene: 4. The CDR3: CASSLGQGRETQYF. As DNA, the CDR3 is TGTGCCAGCAGCTTAGGACAGGGCCGAGAGACCCAGTACTTC.

This chain uses TRBV7-5 with TRBJ2-5; the table's D call, TRBD2, was not checked against the DNA. TRBV7-5 is a pseudogene segment. The CDR3 sequence is 13 residues long. Written as DNA, the CDR3 is TGTGCTACCCAGATTAGCGGGGCGGAGACCCAGTACTTC. Its protein product is CATQISGAETQYF.

This clone has a single count. The chain joins TRBV29-1 to TRBJ1-1; TRBD1 aligns across 11 bases. Per germline, CDR1 SQVTM and CDR2 ANQGSEA. There are 15 residues in the CDR3. The junction had 16 bases not matched to a gene; V was cut back by 6 bases and J by 10 bases. DNA of the CDR3: TGCAGCGTACCACCGGGACAGGGGGTATTCGCGCCAGCTTTCTTT. Translated, it gives CSVPPGQGVFAPAFF.

The chain uses TRBV5-1 and TRBJ2-3; D unclear. From germline, CDR1 is SGHRS and CDR2 YFSETQ. The CDR3 is 16 amino acids. The V end was cut by 0 bases, the J end by 4 bases, with 15 bases between. DNA for the CDR3: TGCGCCAGCAGCTTGGCCGCGCAAGTTGACGCAGATACGCAGTATTTT. Protein sequence: CASSLAAQVDADTQYF.

This clone was found once. This chain joins TRBV5-1 and TRBJ2-1; D might be TRBD2 (6 bases). The germline V and J ends were trimmed by 0 bases and 6 bases, with 19 bases remaining between them. The CDR3 runs 17 residues. CDR1 and CDR2 from the germline V gene are SGHRS and YFSETQ. The CDR3 reads CASSLVRQGGGSNEQFF. The CDR3 DNA reads as TGCGCCAGCAGCTTGGTGAGGCAGGGAGGAGGTAGCAATGAGCAGTTCTTC.

This chain uses TRBV6-5 with TRBJ2-4; 8 positions match TRBD1. V gave up 5 bases and J gave up 7 bases; unmatched junction bases: 4. The length of the CDR3 is 13 residues. Germline CDR1 MNHEY, CDR2 SVGAGI. CDR3 region: CASSTPGGNIQYF. CDR3 nucleotides: TGTGCCAGCAGTACTCCAGGGGGCAACATTCAGTACTTC.

The CDR3 DNA reads TGTGCCTGGAGTCTACAGGGTTCTTCACCCCTCCACTTT. This sequence encodes CAWSLQGSSPLHF. The chain uses TRBV30 and TRBJ1-6; TRBD1 might be the D (6 bases). Looked up from germline, CDR1 is GTSNPN and CDR2 is SVGIG (reference sequence). This CDR3 has 13 amino acids. V was shortened by 2 bases and J by 9 bases, with 11 bases between the two germline ends.

This clone was seen once. The rearrangement joins TRBV20-1 to TRBJ1-5; D gene uncertain. The CDR3 extends over 11 amino acids. Trimming removed 3 bases from V and 11 bases from J, with 11 bases in between. Germline values: CDR1 DFQATT, CDR2 SNEGSKA (reference sequence). The CDR3 loop reads CSASRTLSQHF. CDR3 bases: TGCAGTGCTAGTCGGACTTTATCCCAGCATTTT.

V gene TRBV10-1 combines with J gene TRBJ2-4; 7 bases line up with TRBD2. Germline lookup yields CDR1 WNHNN and CDR2 SYGVQD (reference sequence). The CDR3 is made up of 15 amino acids. With 4 bases clipped from V and 8 bases from J, the junction kept 11 bases outside the gene matches. In DNA form, the CDR3 reads TGCGCCAGCAGTGTGAGGTCGGGGGGAGTGGACATTCAGTACTTC. Translation gives CASSVRSGGVDIQYF.

The V gene is TRBV7-3, the J gene TRBJ1-2; D is possibly TRBD1 (5 bases). The V and J ends lost 2 bases and 3 bases respectively, with 13 bases between them. The CDR3 is made up of 15 amino acids. CDR1 is SGHTA, CDR2 FQGTGA, per germline. CDR3 amino acids: CASSLDGHTYYGYTF. DNA for the CDR3: TGTGCCAGCAGCTTAGATGGACACACCTACTATGGCTACACCTTC.

The chain has TRBV9 and TRBJ1-2; D remains ambiguous. Germline assignment: CDR1 SGDLS and CDR2 YYNGEE. The CDR3 is made up of 16 amino acids. V lost 0 bases and J lost 0, with 12 bases in between. This CDR3 is CASSVGSGAANYGYTF. The CDR3 DNA sequence: TGTGCCAGCAGCGTAGGTTCCGGAGCAGCTAACTATGGCTACACCTTC.

The chain is built from TRBV18 and TRBJ1-2; D is possibly TRBD1 (6 bases). Germline assignment: CDR1 KGHSH and CDR2 LQKENI. Trimming shortened V by 5 bases and J by 0 bases, and 10 bases separated the two germline ends. This CDR3 region has 14 residues. In nucleotides, the CDR3 is TGTGCCAGCTCAGCGGACAGAACTAACTATGGCTACACCTTC. As protein: CASSADRTNYGYTF.

The rearrangement links TRBV6-1 to TRBJ2-1; a weak D match, TRBD1 (5 bases). CDR1 is MNHNS, CDR2 SASEGT, per germline. The CDR3 runs 12 residues. V was clipped by 4 bases and J by 8 bases, with 9 bases between them. The CDR3 loop is CASSGDSYEQFF. Written as DNA, the CDR3 is TGTGCCAGCAGTGGAGACAGTTATGAGCAGTTCTTC.

The chain recombines TRBV5-4 with TRBJ2-2; 9 bases map to TRBD2. The CDR3 sequence is 17 residues long. The germline V gene encodes CDR1 SGHNT and CDR2 YYREEE (reference sequence). The ends lost 4 bases at V and 4 bases at J; junction bases unmatched: 11. The CDR3 bases are TGTGCCAGCAGCGACTTGGGCGGGAGGGGGTCCACCGGGGAGCTGTTTTTT. Translation gives CASSDLGGRGSTGELFF.